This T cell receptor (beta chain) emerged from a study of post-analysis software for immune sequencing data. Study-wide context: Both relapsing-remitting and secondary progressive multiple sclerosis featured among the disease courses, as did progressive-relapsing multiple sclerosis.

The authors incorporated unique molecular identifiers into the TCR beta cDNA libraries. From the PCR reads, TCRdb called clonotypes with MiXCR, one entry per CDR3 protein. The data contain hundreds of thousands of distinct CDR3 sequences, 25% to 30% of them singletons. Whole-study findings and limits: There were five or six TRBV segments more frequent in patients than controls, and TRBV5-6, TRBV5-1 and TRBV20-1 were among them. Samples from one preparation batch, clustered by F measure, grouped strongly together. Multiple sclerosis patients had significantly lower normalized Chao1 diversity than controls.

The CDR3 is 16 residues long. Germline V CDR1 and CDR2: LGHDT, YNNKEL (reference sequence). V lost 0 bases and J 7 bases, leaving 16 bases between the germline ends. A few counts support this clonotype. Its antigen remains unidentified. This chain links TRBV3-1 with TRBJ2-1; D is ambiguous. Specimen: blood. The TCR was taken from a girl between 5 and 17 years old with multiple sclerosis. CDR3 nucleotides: TGTGCCAGCAGCCAAGATAGCCCCGCTGTCGGGAATGAGCAGTTCTTC. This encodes CASSQDSPAVGNEQFF.